This is a list of T cell receptor beta chains from one sample in a study of shared clonotypes between healthy human individuals. The protocol was immunoSEQ multiplex PCR, while the TCRdb copy is restricted to in-frame clones and leaves out a portion. The sample lists more than 900,000 clones; 75% to 80% were seen once. The specimen was memory CD4+ T cells from PBMCs. The receptors here all came from a young man in good health. Some clones in this sample may be carry-over from other donors' samples. Each CDR3 is given without its conserved first and last residue. Size is omitted from some rows. Given values are once, few, many or a class for expanded clones.

clone size,J gene,V gene,CDR3 protein
NA,TRBJ2-1,TRBV28,ASSPPTGGWNEQF
NA,TRBJ1-1,TRBV29-1,SPSRGIGNTEAF
NA,TRBJ2-1,TRBV5-1,ASSEGDVYNEQF
once,TRBJ2-1,TRBV5-4,ASSLGGRANEQF
NA,TRBJ2-6,TRBV29-1,GCGTSSGANVLT
NA,TRBJ1-2,TRBV14,ASSQVVQSGYT
few,TRBJ2-3,TRBV7-9,ASSPRGSTDTQY
NA,TRBJ2-7,TRBV7-9,ASSFLKQGGVEQY
NA,TRBJ1-5,TRBV28,ASTLFRALNQPQH
NA,TRBJ2-1,TRBV7-2,ASTPYNEQF
NA,TRBJ2-6,TRBV28,ASSRLWLSGANVLT